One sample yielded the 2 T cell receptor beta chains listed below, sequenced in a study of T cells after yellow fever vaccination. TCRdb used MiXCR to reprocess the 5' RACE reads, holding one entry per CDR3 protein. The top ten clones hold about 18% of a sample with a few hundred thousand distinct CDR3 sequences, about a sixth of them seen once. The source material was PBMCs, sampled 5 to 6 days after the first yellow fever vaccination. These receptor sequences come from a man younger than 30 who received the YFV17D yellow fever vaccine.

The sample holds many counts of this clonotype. The CDR3 bases are TGTGCCAGCAGCTTACTGGGTCTTACGAACACCGGGGAGCTGTTTTTT. This translates into CASSLLGLTNTGELFF. The V gene is TRBV7-2, the J gene TRBJ2-2, with D unresolved. The CDR3 has 16 amino acids. V lost 2 bases and J lost 0, with 10 bases in between. Germline assignment: CDR1 SGHTA and CDR2 FQGNSA.

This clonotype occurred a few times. The CDR3 is CASSLTGGFITDTQYF. CDR3 nucleotides: TGTGCCAGCAGCTTGACAGGAGGGTTTATCACAGATACGCAGTATTTT. The V gene is TRBV7-2, the J gene TRBJ2-3; the D gene could be TRBD1 or TRBD2 (6 bases each). Germline V lookup: CDR1 SGHTA, CDR2 FQGNSA. V dropped 3 bases and J dropped 2 bases, with 15 bases sitting between them. CDR3 length: 16 residues.